Shown below are 24 T cell receptor beta chains from a single sample sequenced in a study of neoadjuvant anti-PD-1 for oral cavity cancer (dated by TCRdb to about 2021). This specimen's time point label, interpreted: after neoadjuvant nivolumab, at surgical resection. The library was built by means of the immunoSEQ multiplex PCR assay. This immuneACCESS table, as held by TCRdb, lists in-frame sequences with V and J called but not all clones. Of the missing ones, under half trace to an unresolved V gene in checked studies; the others have no known cause. The sample table holds some 70,000 clones, of which around 83% were seen once. In total, the top ten clones hold approximately 3.6% of the sample. The sample in question was PBMCs, obtained after nivolumab (anti-PD-1) treatment. The origin of the receptors is a person between 40 and 85 years old with oral cavity squamous cell carcinoma.

This sequence joins TRBV10-3 and TRBJ1-4; possibly TRBD1 for D (5 bases). Germline V lookup: CDR1 ENHRY, CDR2 SYGVKD. The CDR3 loop spans 13 amino acids. The V gene lost 10 bases and the J gene lost 8 bases, with 17 bases spanning the gap. CDR3 residues: CATERGIGEKLFF. CDR3 nucleotide sequence: TGTGCCACCGAGCGGGGGATAGGGGAAAAACTGTTTTTT.

About this clone: An end of the junction differs from the germline gene, which may be a read error. The genes are TRBV7-7 and TRBJ2-2, with a possible D match to TRBD2 (5 bases). The length of the CDR3 is 17 residues. Germline V lookup: CDR1 SSHAT, CDR2 FNYEAQ (reference sequence). CDR3 nucleotides: TGTGCTAGCAGCTTAAGAGGGTCCCGAGTAGACACCGGGGAGCTGTTTTTT. Protein sequence: CASSLRGSRVDTGELFF. Variable domain in full (rest from reference TRBV7-7 and TRBJ2-2): GAGVSQSPRYKVTKRGQDVTLRCDPISSHATLYWYQQALGQGPEFLTYFNYEAQPDKSGLPSDRFSAERPEGSISTLTIQRTEQRDSAMYRCASSLRGSRVDTGELFFGEGSRLTVL.

This clone was found once. The chain links TRBV4-1 to TRBJ2-1; no clear D. From germline, CDR1 is MGHRA and CDR2 YSYEKL. CDR3 size: 14 residues. The V end was cut by 0 bases, the J end by 12 bases, with 15 bases between. The CDR3 nucleotides read TGCGCCAGCAGCCAAGATCTTGATGCTTGGGGGCAGTTCTTC. It is translated as CASSQDLDAWGQFF.

The chain is built from TRBV27 and TRBJ1-2, with D possibly matching TRBD1 (5 bases). The CDR3 sequence is 14 residues long. V dropped 5 bases and J dropped 4 bases, with 14 bases sitting between them. Germline V lookup: CDR1 MNHEY, CDR2 SMNVEV (reference sequence). CDR3 nucleotide sequence: TGTGCCAGCAGTCCTCCCGGGACGGCCTATGGCTACACCTTC. Translation: CASSPPGTAYGYTF.

The V gene is TRBV30, the J gene TRBJ2-5; 7 positions agree with TRBD2. V gave up 1 base and J gave up 4 bases; unmatched junction bases: 9. CDR1 GTSNPN and CDR2 SVGIG come from the germline V gene (reference sequence). This CDR3 comprises 15 residues. The DNA for the CDR3 is TGTGCCTGGAGTGAGGTGGGGGGGAGTGGAGAGACCCAGTACTTC. Its protein is CAWSEVGGSGETQYF.

V usage is TRBV6-6 and J usage is TRBJ2-7; maybe TRBD2 (5 bases). CDR3 size: 12 residues. Germline values: CDR1 MNHNY, CDR2 SVGAGI (reference sequence). V was shortened by 6 bases and J by 6 bases, with 12 bases between the two germline ends. This CDR3 reads CASRPDWGEQYF. CDR3 DNA: TGTGCCAGCAGACCGGACTGGGGCGAGCAGTACTTC.

CDR3 nucleotides: TGCGCCAGCAGCTTGGGAGCAGCTGCAACTAATGAAAAACTGTTTTTT. Translating it yields CASSLGAAATNEKLFF. The J gene is TRBJ1-4, the V gene TRBV5-1; no definite D call. The germline CDR1 and CDR2 sequences are SGHRS and YFSETQ. The CDR3 contains 16 residues. Trimming took 0 bases from V and 0 from J, leaving 9 bases between them.

This clone was seen more than once but under ten times. The rearrangement uses TRBV11-1 and TRBJ2-5; D is possibly TRBD2 (6 bases). The CDR3 has 13 residues. Deletions cut 5 bases from V and 4 bases from J, with 11 bases between. CDR1 and CDR2 (germline): SGHAT, FQDESV (reference sequence). As DNA, the CDR3 is TGTGCCAGCAGCCCTGGACTAACAGAGACCCAGTACTTC. Residues: CASSPGLTETQYF.

The chain joins TRBV30 to TRBJ1-5, with 7 nucleotides matching TRBD1. The CDR3 is made up of 14 amino acids. From germline, CDR1 is GTSNPN and CDR2 SVGIG (reference sequence). V was pared by 3 bases and J by 4 bases, with 6 bases of the junction left unmatched. The CDR3 loop reads CAWSEGQLNQPQHF. CDR3 bases: TGTGCCTGGAGCGAGGGACAGCTAAATCAGCCCCAGCATTTT.

The chain joins TRBV28 to TRBJ2-5; D is ambiguous. V lost 7 bases and J 2 bases, leaving 23 bases between the germline ends. The CDR3 spans 17 residues. Germline V gives CDR1 MDHEN, CDR2 SYDVKM. CDR3 region: CASNTKAPTALQETQYF. CDR3 DNA: TGTGCCAGCAACACCAAAGCCCCCACAGCACTACAAGAGACCCAGTACTTC.

The chain uses TRBV15 and TRBJ2-2; 7 positions agree with TRBD1. The V gene end was trimmed by 0 bases and the J gene end by 7 bases; junction bases not matched to a gene: 5. This CDR3 is 15 amino acids long. Germline-derived CDR1 and CDR2 are LNHNV and YYDKDF (reference sequence). The CDR3 protein is CATSRDRTGGGELFF. The CDR3 DNA sequence: TGTGCCACCAGCAGAGATCGGACAGGAGGCGGGGAGCTGTTTTTT.

In this sample, this clone turned up a few times. The chain joins TRBV14 to TRBJ1-4, with unresolved D. The CDR3 runs to 14 residues. Trimming left V 4 bases short and J 5 bases short, with 11 bases between. Germline V CDR1 and CDR2: SGHDN, FVKESK. CDR3 sequence (DNA): TGTGCCAGCAGCCTGATCGGGCTCAATGAAAAACTGTTTTTT. Translating gives CASSLIGLNEKLFF.

This clone was counted a few times. J is TRBJ1-1 and V is TRBV6-1, with TRBD1 matching 8 bases. Trimming took 4 bases from V and 4 from J; bases not matched to a gene: 5. The CDR3 sequence is 14 residues long. Germline-derived CDR1 and CDR2 are MNHNS and SASEGT. CDR3 amino acids: CASSVVTGGTEAFF. The CDR3 DNA is TGTGCCAGCAGTGTGGTTACAGGGGGCACTGAAGCTTTCTTT.

V and J are TRBV4-2 and TRBJ2-7; 10 bases map to TRBD2. J gave up 3 bases and V 0 bases, and 2 bases lay outside the gene matches. CDR3 length equals 15 residues. In germline, CDR1 is LGHNA, CDR2 YNFKEQ. In DNA form, the CDR3 reads TGTGCCAGCAGCCAAGAACTAGCGGGATTCTACGAGCAGTACTTC. Translated, it gives CASSQELAGFYEQYF.

Here the CDR3 reads CASRGLGTEAFF. As DNA, the CDR3 is TGTGCCAGCAGGGGGCTAGGGACTGAAGCTTTCTTT. The chain carries TRBV2 and TRBJ1-1; tentatively, D is TRBD1 (5 bases). The CDR3 runs to 12 residues. The germline V and J ends were trimmed by 6 bases and 5 bases, with 10 bases remaining between them. Per germline, CDR1 SNHLY and CDR2 FYNNEI. Based on the CDR3 plus reference TRBV2 and TRBJ1-1, the full variable domain is EPEVTQTPSHQVTQMGQEVILRCVPISNHLYFYWYRQILGQKVEFLVSFYNNEISEKSEIFDDQFSVERPDGSNFTLKIRSTKLEDSAMYFCASRGLGTEAFFGQGTRLTVV.

The V and J genes are TRBV6-5 and TRBJ2-1, with no clear D. V lost 4 bases to trimming and J lost 4 bases, with 11 bases between them. Germline V gene data show CDR1 as MNHEY and CDR2 as SVGAGI. The CDR3 consists of 14 residues. The CDR3 loop reads CASSFSTSYNEQFF. CDR3 bases: TGTGCCAGCAGTTTTTCGACTTCTTACAATGAGCAGTTCTTC.

In nucleotides, the CDR3 is TGTGCCACCAGCAGAGAACTAGCGGGAGCCTCCAATGAGCAGTTCTTC. Its protein is CATSRELAGASNEQFF. The J gene is TRBJ2-1, the V gene TRBV15, with 11 bases identical to TRBD2. Germline V lookup: CDR1 LNHNV, CDR2 YYDKDF (reference sequence). The CDR3 consists of 16 residues. V gave up 0 bases and J gave up 6 bases; unmatched junction bases: 4.

The V gene is TRBV30, the J gene TRBJ2-2; tentative D call: TRBD2 (7 bases). CDR1 GTSNPN and CDR2 SVGIG come from the germline V gene (reference sequence). The CDR3 has 14 residues. Deletions cut 4 bases from V and 6 bases from J, with 15 bases between. CDR3 coding DNA: TGTGCCTGGAATATAGGGGGGGTCCCCGGGGAGCTGTTTTTT. Protein: CAWNIGGVPGELFF.

This rearrangement joins TRBV6-1 to TRBJ2-5; 12 bases match TRBD2. The CDR3 is 17 residues long. With V trimmed by 2 bases and J by 4 bases, 8 bases remained unmatched. The germline V gene has CDR1 MNHNS and CDR2 SASEGT. The CDR3 protein is CASSEKAGLAGSETQYF. The CDR3 DNA follows: TGTGCCAGCAGTGAAAAAGCGGGACTAGCGGGCTCAGAGACCCAGTACTTC.

This sequence joins TRBV7-2 and TRBJ2-5; perhaps TRBD2 as D (5 bases). From germline, CDR1 is SGHTA and CDR2 FQGNSA. Deletions cut 0 bases from V and 5 bases from J, with 10 bases between. This CDR3 is 14 amino acids long. The CDR3 bases are TGTGCCAGCAGCTTAGCGGCGGGTGGGGAGACCCAGTACTTC. It specifies CASSLAAGGETQYF.

J is TRBJ1-1 and V is TRBV5-1, with D possibly TRBD1 on 6 matching bases. This CDR3 region has 14 residues. V lost 0 bases, J lost 4 bases, and 10 bases lay in between. CDR1 SGHRS and CDR2 YFSETQ come from the germline V gene. For the CDR3, the DNA is TGCGCCAGCAGCTTGGGACAGGACAGCACTGAAGCTTTCTTT. Encoded protein: CASSLGQDSTEAFF.

This chain connects TRBV2 to TRBJ1-4, with a tentative D call TRBD1 (5 bases). Germline-derived CDR1 and CDR2 are SNHLY and FYNNEI. The CDR3 has 14 amino acids. Trimming removed 4 bases from V and 6 bases from J, with 12 bases in between. The CDR3 nucleotides are TGTGCCAGCAGTGTGGGGACGGTAGATGAAAAACTGTTTTTT. Translated: CASSVGTVDEKLFF.

The chain recombines TRBV6-5 with TRBJ2-1; D might be TRBD1 or TRBD2, each matching 5 bases. With 5 bases removed from V and 7 bases from J, the gap between germline ends came to 15 bases. This CDR3 is built from 14 residues. Germline CDR1 reads MNHEY; CDR2 reads SVGAGI. In nucleotides, the CDR3 is TGTGCCAGCAGTGAGACAGCTACGGGGAATGAGCAGTTCTTC. This codes for CASSETATGNEQFF.

V and J are TRBV11-3 and TRBJ2-1, with no clear D. V lost 2 bases and J lost 2, with 7 bases in between. CDR1 is SGHNT, CDR2 YENEEA, per germline. The CDR3 is 14 residues long. The DNA for the CDR3 is TGTGCCAGCAGCTTACTTCGGGCCTACAATGAGCAGTTCTTC. It translates to CASSLLRAYNEQFF.